This T cell receptor beta chain was profiled in a study of blood T cell repertoires in COVID-19. On the study more broadly: The samples span acute and convalescent COVID-19 from the United States, Italy and Spain. From T cells, B-cell-depleted T cells, or PBMCs came the material, which was cDNA or gDNA.

Study processing details: Amplified reference gene primers provided the basis for estimating nucleated cell counts. Assay used: immunoSEQ multiplex PCR; TCRdb lists only in-frame clones, some missing. The V and J calls and clone size were taken over from that table, and D and trimming were inferred from the DNA. Of about 270,000 clones listed, roughly 86% are singletons. The sequence came from a man aged 40-50 years with active or convalescent COVID-19. The sample comprised peripheral blood.

CDR3 region: CASSLATGQNTEAFF. DNA for the CDR3: TGCGCCAGCAGCTTGGCAACTGGACAGAACACTGAAGCTTTCTTT. The chain has TRBV5-1 and TRBJ1-1; maybe TRBD1 (5 bases). Trimming left V 0 bases short and J 1 base short, with 10 bases between. The CDR3 sequence is 15 residues long. Germline V lookup: CDR1 SGHRS, CDR2 YFSETQ.